Shown below are 6 T cell receptor beta chains from a single sample sequenced in a study of neoadjuvant anti-PD-1 for oral cavity cancer. The protocol was immunoSEQ multiplex PCR, while the TCRdb copy is restricted to in-frame clones and leaves out a portion. This sample carries roughly 7,200 clones, 50% to 65% of them seen once, and the ten largest clones take more than 6%. This specimen consisted of tumor tissue, obtained before nivolumab (anti-PD-1) treatment. The source is a person aged 40 to 85 with oral cavity squamous cell carcinoma.

This clone qualifies as large. The CDR3 DNA is TGTGCCAGCACGAGATCTTCGGGGGCAGATACGCAGTATTTT. It codes for CASTRSSGADTQYF. V gene TRBV6-1 combines with J gene TRBJ2-3, with D maybe TRBD2 (6 bases). The CDR3 spans 14 residues. Trimming took off 7 bases at V and 4 bases at J, with 15 bases between the two ends. CDR1 MNHNS and CDR2 SASEGT come from the germline V gene.

The table lists this clone with a few counts. The chain joins TRBV7-9 to TRBJ2-1; 10 bases line up with TRBD2. This CDR3 contains 14 residues. V lost 6 bases, J lost 9 bases, and 8 bases stayed unmatched. Germline V gene data show CDR1 as SEHNR and CDR2 as FQNEAQ (reference sequence). The CDR3 protein is CASSPSGGATEQFF. The CDR3 DNA follows: TGTGCCAGCAGTCCAAGCGGGGGGGCCACTGAGCAGTTCTTC.

This clone was recorded once. This sequence joins TRBV7-2 and TRBJ2-5; D may be TRBD2 (7 bases). V gave up 3 bases and J gave up 1 base, with 12 bases separating them. The CDR3 contains 15 residues. Germline assignment: CDR1 SGHTA and CDR2 FQGNSA. DNA of the CDR3: TGTGCCAGCAGCTTCGTGGGGGGGCCCCAAGAGACCCAGTACTTC. Protein: CASSFVGGPQETQYF.

As DNA, the CDR3 is TGTGCCAGCAGCACCCGGGACAGGGGGCTGGTTCAGCCCCAGCATTTT. Its translation: CASSTRDRGLVQPQHF. The gene calls are TRBV7-8 and TRBJ1-5, with 12 bases lining up with TRBD1. The CDR3 sequence is 16 residues long. The V segment lost 5 bases and the J segment 6 bases; nucleotides outside the gene matches: 8. Germline V lookup: CDR1 SGHVS, CDR2 FQNEAQ.

This clone has only a few counts. The V and J genes are TRBV5-1 and TRBJ1-3; D gene ambiguous. Trimming took off 0 bases at V and 0 bases at J, with 7 bases between the two ends. Germline CDR1 reads SGHRS; CDR2 reads YFSETQ. The CDR3 totals 15 residues. This chain's CDR3 is CASSLAAISGNTIYF. The CDR3 DNA follows: TGCGCCAGCAGCTTGGCGGCAATCTCTGGAAACACCATATATTTT.

The V call is TRBV28, the J call TRBJ1-3; TRBD1 matches at 9 bases. V was clipped by 5 bases and J by 4 bases; unmatched bases: 6. The CDR3 is 15 amino acids. Looked up from germline, CDR1 is MDHEN and CDR2 is SYDVKM. CDR3 sequence (DNA): TGTGCCAGCAGTATCGGGACAGGGCTAGGAAACACCATATATTTT. Translating gives CASSIGTGLGNTIYF.